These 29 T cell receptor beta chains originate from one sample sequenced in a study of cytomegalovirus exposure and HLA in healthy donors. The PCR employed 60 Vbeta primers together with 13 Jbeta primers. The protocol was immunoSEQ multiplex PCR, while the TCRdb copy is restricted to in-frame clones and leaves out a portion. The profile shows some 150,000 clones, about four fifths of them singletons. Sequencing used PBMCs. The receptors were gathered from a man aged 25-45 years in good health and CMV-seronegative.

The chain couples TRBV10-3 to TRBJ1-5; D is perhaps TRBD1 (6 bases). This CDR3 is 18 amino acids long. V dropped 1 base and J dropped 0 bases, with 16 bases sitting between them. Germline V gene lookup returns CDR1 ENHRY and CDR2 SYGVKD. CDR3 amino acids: CAISEFLSGQHSNQPQHF. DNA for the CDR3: TGTGCCATCAGTGAGTTTTTGTCAGGACAGCATAGCAATCAGCCCCAGCATTTT.

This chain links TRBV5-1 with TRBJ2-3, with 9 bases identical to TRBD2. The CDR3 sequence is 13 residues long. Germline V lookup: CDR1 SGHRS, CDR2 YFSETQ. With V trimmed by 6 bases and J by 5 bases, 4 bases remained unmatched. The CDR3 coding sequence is TGCGCCAGCAAACTAGCGGGTAAAGATACGCAGTATTTT. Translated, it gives CASKLAGKDTQYF.

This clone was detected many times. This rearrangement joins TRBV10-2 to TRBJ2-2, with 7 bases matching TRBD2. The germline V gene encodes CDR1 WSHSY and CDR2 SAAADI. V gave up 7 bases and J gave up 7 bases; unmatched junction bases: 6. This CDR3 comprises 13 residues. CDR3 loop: CASKAGDVGELFF. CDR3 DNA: TGCGCCAGCAAGGCGGGAGATGTCGGGGAGCTGTTTTTT.

CDR3 nucleotide sequence: TGTGCCATCACCCCTGCCGGGAGCTCCTACGAGCAGTACTTC. It specifies CAITPAGSSYEQYF. The chain has TRBV28 and TRBJ2-7; TRBD2 might be the D (6 bases). The CDR3 has 14 residues. Per the germline V gene, CDR1 is MDHEN and CDR2 is SYDVKM. The V and J ends lost 10 bases and 0 bases respectively, with 16 bases between them.

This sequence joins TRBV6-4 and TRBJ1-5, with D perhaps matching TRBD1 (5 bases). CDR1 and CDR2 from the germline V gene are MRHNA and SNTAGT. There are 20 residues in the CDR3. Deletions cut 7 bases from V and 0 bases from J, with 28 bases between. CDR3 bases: TGTGCCAGCAACAAAGGGGAGGAAACCCTGAAAGGCTATAGCAATCAGCCCCAGCATTTT. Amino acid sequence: CASNKGEETLKGYSNQPQHF.

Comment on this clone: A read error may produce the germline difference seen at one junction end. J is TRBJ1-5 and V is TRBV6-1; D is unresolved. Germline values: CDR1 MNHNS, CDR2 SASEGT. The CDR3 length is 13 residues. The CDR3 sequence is CASLFGGNQPQNF. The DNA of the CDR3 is TGTGCCAGCCTCTTTGGCGGCAATCAGCCCCAGAATTTT.

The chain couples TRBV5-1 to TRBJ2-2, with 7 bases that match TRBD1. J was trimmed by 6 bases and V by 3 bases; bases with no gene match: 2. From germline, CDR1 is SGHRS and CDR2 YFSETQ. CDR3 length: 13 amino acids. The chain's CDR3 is CASSSDRAGELFF. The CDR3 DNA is TGCGCCAGCAGCTCAGACAGGGCCGGGGAGCTGTTTTTT.

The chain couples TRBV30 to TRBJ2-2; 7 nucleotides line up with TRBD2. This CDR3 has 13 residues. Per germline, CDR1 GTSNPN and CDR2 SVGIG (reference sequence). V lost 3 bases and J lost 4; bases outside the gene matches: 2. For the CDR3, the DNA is TGTGCCTGGAGGCTAGCGGCCACCGGGGAGCTGTTTTTT. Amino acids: CAWRLAATGELFF.

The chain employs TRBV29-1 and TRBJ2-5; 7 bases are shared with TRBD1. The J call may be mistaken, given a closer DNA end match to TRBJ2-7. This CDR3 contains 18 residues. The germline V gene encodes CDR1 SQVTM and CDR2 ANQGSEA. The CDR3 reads CSVGGTPGTARPPYEQYF. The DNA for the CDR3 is TGCAGCGTTGGTGGGACCCCCGGGACAGCGCGTCCCCCCTACGAGCAGTACTTC.

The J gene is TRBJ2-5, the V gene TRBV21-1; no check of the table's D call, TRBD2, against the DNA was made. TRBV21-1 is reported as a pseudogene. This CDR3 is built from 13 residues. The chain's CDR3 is CASSKVGKETQYF. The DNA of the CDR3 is TGTGCCAGCAGCAAGGTCGGTAAAGAGACCCAGTACTTC.

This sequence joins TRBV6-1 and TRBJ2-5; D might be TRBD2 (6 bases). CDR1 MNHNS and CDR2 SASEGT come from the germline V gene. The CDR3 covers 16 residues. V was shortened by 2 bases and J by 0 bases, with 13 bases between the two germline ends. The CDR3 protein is CASSELRGIHQETQYF. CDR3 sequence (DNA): TGTGCCAGCAGTGAACTCCGCGGGATCCACCAAGAGACCCAGTACTTC.

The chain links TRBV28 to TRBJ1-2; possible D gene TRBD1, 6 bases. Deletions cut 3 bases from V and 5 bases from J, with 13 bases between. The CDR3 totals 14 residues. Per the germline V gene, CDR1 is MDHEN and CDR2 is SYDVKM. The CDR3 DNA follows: TGTGCCAGCAGTTTCTCCGGGACAAAGTATGGCTACACCTTC. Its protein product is CASSFSGTKYGYTF.

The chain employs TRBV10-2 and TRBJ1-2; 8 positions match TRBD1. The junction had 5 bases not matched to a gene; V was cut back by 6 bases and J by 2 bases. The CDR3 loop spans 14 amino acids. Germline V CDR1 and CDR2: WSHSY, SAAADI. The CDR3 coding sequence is TGCGCCAGCAGGGGGACAGGTTGGAACTATGGCTACACCTTC. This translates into CASRGTGWNYGYTF.

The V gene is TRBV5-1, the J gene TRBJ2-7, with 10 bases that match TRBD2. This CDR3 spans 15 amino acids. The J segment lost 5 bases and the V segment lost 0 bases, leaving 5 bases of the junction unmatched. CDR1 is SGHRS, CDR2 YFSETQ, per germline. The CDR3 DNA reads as TGCGCCAGCAGCTTGGGAGCGGGAGGGCCCCACGAGCAGTACTTC. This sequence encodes CASSLGAGGPHEQYF.

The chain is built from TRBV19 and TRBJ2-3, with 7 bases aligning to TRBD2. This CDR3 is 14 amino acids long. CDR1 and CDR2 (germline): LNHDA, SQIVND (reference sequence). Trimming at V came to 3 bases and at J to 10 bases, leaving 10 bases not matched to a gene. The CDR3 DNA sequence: TGTGCCAGTAGTATTGGGGGGGATACTTCAGCGCAGTATTTT. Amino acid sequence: CASSIGGDTSAQYF.

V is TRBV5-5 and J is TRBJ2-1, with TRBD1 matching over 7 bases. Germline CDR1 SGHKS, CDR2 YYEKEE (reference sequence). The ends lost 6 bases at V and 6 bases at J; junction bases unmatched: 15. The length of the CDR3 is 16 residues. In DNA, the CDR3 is TGTGCCAGCACCAAGTCGACAGGGATTACGGGCAATGAGCAGTTCTTC. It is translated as CASTKSTGITGNEQFF.

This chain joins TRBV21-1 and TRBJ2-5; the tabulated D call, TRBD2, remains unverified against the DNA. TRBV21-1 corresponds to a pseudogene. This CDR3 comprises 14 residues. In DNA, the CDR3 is TGTGCCAGCAGCAAGGGACTAGAGGTAGAGACCCAGTACTTC. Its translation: CASSKGLEVETQYF.

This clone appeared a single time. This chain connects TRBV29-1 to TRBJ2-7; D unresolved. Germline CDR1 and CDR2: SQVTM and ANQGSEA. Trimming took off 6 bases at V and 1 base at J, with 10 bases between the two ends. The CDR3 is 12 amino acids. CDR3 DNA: TGCAGCGTCACAGTGCTATCCTACGAGCAGTACTTC. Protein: CSVTVLSYEQYF.

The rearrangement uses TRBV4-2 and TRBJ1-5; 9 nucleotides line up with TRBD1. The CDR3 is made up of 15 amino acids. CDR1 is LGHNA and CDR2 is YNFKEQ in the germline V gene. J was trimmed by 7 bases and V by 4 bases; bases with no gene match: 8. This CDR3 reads CASSLRDRDRQPQHF. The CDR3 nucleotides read TGTGCCAGCAGCCTCCGGGACAGGGACCGCCAGCCCCAGCATTTT.

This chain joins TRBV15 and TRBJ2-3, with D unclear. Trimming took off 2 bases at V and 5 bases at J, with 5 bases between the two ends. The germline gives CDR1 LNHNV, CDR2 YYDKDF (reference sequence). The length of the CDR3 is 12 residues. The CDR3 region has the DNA TGTGCCACCAGCAGACGGAGAGATACGCAGTATTTT. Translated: CATSRRRDTQYF.

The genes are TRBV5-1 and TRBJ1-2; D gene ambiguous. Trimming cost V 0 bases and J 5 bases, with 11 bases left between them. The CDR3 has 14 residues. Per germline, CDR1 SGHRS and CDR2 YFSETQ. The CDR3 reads CASSLEVRSYGYTF. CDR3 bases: TGCGCCAGCAGCTTGGAGGTCAGGTCTTATGGCTACACCTTC.

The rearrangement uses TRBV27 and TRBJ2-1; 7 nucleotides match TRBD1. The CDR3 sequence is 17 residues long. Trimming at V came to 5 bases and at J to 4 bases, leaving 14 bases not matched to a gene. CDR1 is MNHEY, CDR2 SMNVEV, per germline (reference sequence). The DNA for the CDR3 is TGTGCCAGCAGTCCCCGCCAACAAGGACAGGTTTACAATGAGCAGTTCTTC. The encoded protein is CASSPRQQGQVYNEQFF.

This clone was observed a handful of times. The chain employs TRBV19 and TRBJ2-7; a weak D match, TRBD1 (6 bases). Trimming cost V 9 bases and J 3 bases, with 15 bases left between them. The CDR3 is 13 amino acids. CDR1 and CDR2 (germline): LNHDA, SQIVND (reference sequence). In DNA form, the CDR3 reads TGTGCCAGCCGGACAACCAGGGGCTACGAGCAGTACTTC. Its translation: CASRTTRGYEQYF.

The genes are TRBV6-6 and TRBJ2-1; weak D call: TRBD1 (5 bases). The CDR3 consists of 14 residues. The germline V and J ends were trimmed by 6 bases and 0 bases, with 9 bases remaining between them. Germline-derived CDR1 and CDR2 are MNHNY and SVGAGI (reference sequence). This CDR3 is CASSHGASYNEQFF. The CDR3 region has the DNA TGTGCCAGCAGCCATGGGGCCTCCTACAATGAGCAGTTCTTC.

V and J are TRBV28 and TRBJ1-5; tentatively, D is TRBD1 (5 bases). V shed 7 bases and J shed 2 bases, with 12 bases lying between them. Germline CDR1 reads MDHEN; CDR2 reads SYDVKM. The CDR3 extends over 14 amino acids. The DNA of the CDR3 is TGTGCCAGCACCGGCAGGGCAGGCAATCAGCCCCAGCATTTT. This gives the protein CASTGRAGNQPQHF.

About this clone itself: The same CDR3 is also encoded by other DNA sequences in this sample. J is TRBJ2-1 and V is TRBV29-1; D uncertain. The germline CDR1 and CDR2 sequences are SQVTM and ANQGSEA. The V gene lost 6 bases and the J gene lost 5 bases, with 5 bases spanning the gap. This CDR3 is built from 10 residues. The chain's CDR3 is CSVQNNEQFF. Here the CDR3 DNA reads TGCAGCGTCCAAAACAATGAGCAGTTCTTC.

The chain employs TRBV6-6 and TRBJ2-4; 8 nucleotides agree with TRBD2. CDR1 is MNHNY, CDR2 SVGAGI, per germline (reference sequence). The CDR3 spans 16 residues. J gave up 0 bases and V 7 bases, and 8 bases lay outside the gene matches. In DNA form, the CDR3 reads TGTGCCAGCACGGGAGGGGATGATAGAGCCAAAAACATTCAGTACTTC. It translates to CASTGGDDRAKNIQYF.

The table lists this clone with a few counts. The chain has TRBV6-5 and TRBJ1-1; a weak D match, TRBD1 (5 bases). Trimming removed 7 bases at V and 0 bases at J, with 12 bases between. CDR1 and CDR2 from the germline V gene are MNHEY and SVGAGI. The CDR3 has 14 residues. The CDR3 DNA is TGTGCCAGCATTGGAACAGGATTGAACACTGAAGCTTTCTTT. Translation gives CASIGTGLNTEAFF.

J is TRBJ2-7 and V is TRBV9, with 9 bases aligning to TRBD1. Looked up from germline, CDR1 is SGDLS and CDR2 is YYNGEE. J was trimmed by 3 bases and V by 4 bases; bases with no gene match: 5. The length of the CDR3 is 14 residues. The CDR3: CASSPTTGGYEQYF. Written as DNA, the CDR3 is TGTGCCAGCAGCCCTACGACAGGGGGCTACGAGCAGTACTTC.